These 15 T cell receptor beta chains originate from one sample sequenced in a study of response to subunit inactivated influenza vaccine (dated by TCRdb to the late 2010s). Preparation of the library involved RT-PCR. The listed sequencing device is Illumina HiSeq 2500. The public reads were reanalyzed by TCRdb: fastp trimming at Q25, MiXCR alignment, in-frame beta chains only. Each record represents a unique CDR3 protein, reported with the most common genes and DNA among its rows. For this sample there are more than 500,000 distinct CDR3 sequences; about 11% appear just once. The top ten clones comprise roughly 9.6% of the sample. These same data were also listed under a study on T cells expressing NK-cell markers. The second study, in turn, reports: The TCR beta cDNA libraries were made using 5'RACE template switching, a step that added both a universal primer site and unique molecular identifiers.

This material consisted of PBMCs from blood, taken on the day of vaccination. These receptors were collected from a man aged 50 or older who received an inactivated influenza vaccine. Donor details come from another sample of the same person, matched by shared clones.

This clonotype has only a few counts. This chain joins TRBV5-5 and TRBJ2-7, with TRBD1 matching 9 bases. Trimming at V came to 3 bases and at J to 3 bases, leaving 7 bases not matched to a gene. The germline CDR1 and CDR2 sequences are SGHKS and YYEKEE (reference sequence). This CDR3 contains 15 residues. The CDR3 nucleotides are TGTGCCAGCAGCTGGACCGGGACAGGGATCTACGAGCAGTACTTC. It is translated as CASSWTGTGIYEQYF. Drawing the rest from reference TRBV5-5 and TRBJ2-7, the complete variable domain is DAGVTQSPTHLIKTRGQQVTLRCSPISGHKSVSWYQQVLGQGPQFIFQYYEKEERGRGNFPDRFSARQFPNYSSELNVNALLLGDSALYLCASSWTGTGIYEQYFGPGTRLTVT.

This clonotype appeared a few times. V gene TRBV12-3 or TRBV12-4 combines with J gene TRBJ1-4; maybe TRBD1 (6 bases). Trimming removed 1 base at V and 1 base at J, with 10 bases between. The CDR3 length is 16 residues. CDR3 sequence: CASSLEGVITNEKLFF. DNA of the CDR3: TGTGCCAGCAGTTTAGAGGGGGTGATAACTAATGAAAAACTGTTTTTT.

The chain joins TRBV28 to TRBJ1-1; TRBD1 might be the D (6 bases). Trimming left V 5 bases short and J 6 bases short, with 25 bases between. Germline V gene lookup returns CDR1 MDHEN and CDR2 SYDVKM. The length of the CDR3 is 17 residues. The chain's CDR3 is CASSARAGTSPGAEAFF. The DNA of the CDR3 is TGTGCCAGCAGTGCTCGCGCCGGGACATCTCCCGGCGCTGAAGCTTTCTTT.

This clonotype turned up a few times. This chain joins TRBV21-1 and TRBJ2-1; the table's D call TRBD2 went unverified against the DNA. TRBV21-1 is an annotated pseudogene. This CDR3 contains 17 residues. This CDR3 reads CASSKTGPIGSYNEQFF. The CDR3 DNA reads as TGTGCCAGCAGCAAAACGGGCCCGATAGGGTCCTACAATGAGCAGTTCTTC.

The table lists this clonotype with a few counts. V usage is TRBV6-2 or TRBV6-3 and J usage is TRBJ2-5, with TRBD1 matching 7 bases. Germline V gene data show CDR1 as MNHEY and CDR2 as SVGEGT. CDR3 length: 15 amino acids. J gave up 1 base and V 1 base, and 3 bases lay outside the gene matches. The chain's CDR3 is CASSYWGQSQETQYF. DNA for the CDR3: TGTGCCAGCAGTTACTGGGGACAGTCCCAAGAGACCCAGTACTTC.

The chain couples TRBV28 to TRBJ2-7, with 12 bases lining up with TRBD2. The CDR3 has 16 residues. The V and J ends lost 2 bases and 2 bases, in that order; junction bases with no gene match: 4. Germline assignment: CDR1 MDHEN and CDR2 SYDVKM. CDR3 DNA: TGTGCCAGCAGTTTAGCAACTAGCGGGGGGACCTACGAGCAGTACTTC. Translation: CASSLATSGGTYEQYF.

This clonotype has more than one count but fewer than ten. The rearrangement uses TRBV9 and TRBJ2-3, with a weak D call TRBD1 (5 bases). Trimming shortened V by 3 bases and J by 1 base, and 12 bases separated the two germline ends. The germline V gene encodes CDR1 SGDLS and CDR2 YYNGEE. The CDR3 contains 15 residues. The CDR3: CASSARTPGTDTQYF. For the CDR3, the DNA is TGTGCCAGCAGCGCCCGGACACCCGGCACAGATACGCAGTATTTT.

The V gene is TRBV5-6, the J gene TRBJ2-7; 9 positions match TRBD2. The length of the CDR3 is 17 residues. Germline lookup yields CDR1 SGHDT and CDR2 YYEEEE. V lost 0 bases to trimming and J lost 4 bases; unmatched junction nucleotides: 11. CDR3 amino acids: CASSLAALAGNVYEQYF. CDR3 DNA sequence: TGTGCCAGCAGCTTGGCAGCGCTAGCGGGGAATGTTTACGAGCAGTACTTC.

This chain connects TRBV20-1 to TRBJ2-7; tentative D call: TRBD2 (5 bases). Germline CDR1 and CDR2: DFQATT and SNEGSKA (reference sequence). V was clipped by 2 bases and J by 4 bases, with 15 bases between them. This CDR3 is built from 14 residues. CDR3 bases: TGCAGTGCTAGAAGCTACCAGTGGGAGTACGAGCAGTACTTC. Translated, it gives CSARSYQWEYEQYF.

This clonotype was detected only a few times. V gene TRBV7-3 combines with J gene TRBJ2-3; the match to TRBD1 covers 9 bases. CDR1 and CDR2 (germline): SGHTA, FQGTGA. The CDR3 runs 18 residues. V shed 5 bases and J 0 bases; nucleotides not matched to a gene: 12. This chain's CDR3 is CASSAQPTGGRSTDTQYF. The CDR3 DNA is TGTGCCAGCAGCGCCCAACCGACAGGGGGGAGAAGCACAGATACGCAGTATTTT.

The chain joins TRBV12-3 or TRBV12-4 to TRBJ1-2, with unresolved D. The CDR3 is made up of 15 amino acids. The V end lost 2 bases, the J end lost 4 bases, and 14 bases lay between the germline ends. The CDR3 protein is CASSLTGVGLYGYTF. In nucleotides, the CDR3 is TGTGCCAGCAGTTTAACCGGGGTCGGCCTCTATGGCTACACCTTC.

This clonotype has a handful of counts. J is TRBJ2-4 and V is TRBV3-1; D might be TRBD1 or TRBD2, each matching 5 bases. Trimming took 1 base from V and 4 from J, leaving 26 bases between them. From germline, CDR1 is LGHDT and CDR2 YNNKEL (reference sequence). The CDR3 runs 20 residues. The CDR3 DNA follows: TGTGCCAGCAGCCAAGTGTCGTCGGTTGCAGGATTGGGGGTAAAAAACATTCAGTACTTC. It yields the protein CASSQVSSVAGLGVKNIQYF. Based on the CDR3 plus reference TRBV3-1 and TRBJ2-4, the full variable domain is DTAVSQTPKYLVTQMGNDKSIKCEQNLGHDTMYWYKQDSKKFLKIMFSYNNKELIINETVPNRFSPKSPDKAHLNLHINSLELGDSAVYFCASSQVSSVAGLGVKNIQYFGAGTRLSVL.

This clonotype was observed a handful of times. V and J are TRBV9 and TRBJ2-1, with 8 bases that match TRBD1. Unmatched junction bases numbered 4, after V lost 0 bases and J lost 8 bases. Germline V gene sequence: CDR1 SGDLS, CDR2 YYNGEE. The CDR3 totals 14 residues. CDR3 amino acids: CASSVGDRFHEQFF. The CDR3 bases are TGTGCCAGCAGCGTAGGGGACAGGTTTCATGAGCAGTTCTTC.

This rearrangement joins TRBV4-2 to TRBJ2-3; a weak D match, TRBD2 (5 bases). With 1 base removed from V and 1 base from J, the gap between germline ends came to 12 bases. The CDR3 covers 16 residues. From germline, CDR1 is LGHNA and CDR2 YNFKEQ. For the CDR3, the DNA is TGTGCCAGCAGCCAAGGCCGGAGTAGCGGCACAGATACGCAGTATTTT. It is translated as CASSQGRSSGTDTQYF.

In the case of this clonotype: Relative to the germline gene, one junction end is altered; a read error may explain this. The chain joins TRBV20-1 to TRBJ2-3; D is unresolved. This CDR3 has 16 residues. The V gene's germline CDR1 is DFQATT and CDR2 SNEGSKA (reference sequence). For the CDR3, the DNA is TGCAGTGCCAGAGAGTTTAGCCCTATCGGCACAGATACGCAGTGTTTT. Its translation: CSAREFSPIGTDTQCF.